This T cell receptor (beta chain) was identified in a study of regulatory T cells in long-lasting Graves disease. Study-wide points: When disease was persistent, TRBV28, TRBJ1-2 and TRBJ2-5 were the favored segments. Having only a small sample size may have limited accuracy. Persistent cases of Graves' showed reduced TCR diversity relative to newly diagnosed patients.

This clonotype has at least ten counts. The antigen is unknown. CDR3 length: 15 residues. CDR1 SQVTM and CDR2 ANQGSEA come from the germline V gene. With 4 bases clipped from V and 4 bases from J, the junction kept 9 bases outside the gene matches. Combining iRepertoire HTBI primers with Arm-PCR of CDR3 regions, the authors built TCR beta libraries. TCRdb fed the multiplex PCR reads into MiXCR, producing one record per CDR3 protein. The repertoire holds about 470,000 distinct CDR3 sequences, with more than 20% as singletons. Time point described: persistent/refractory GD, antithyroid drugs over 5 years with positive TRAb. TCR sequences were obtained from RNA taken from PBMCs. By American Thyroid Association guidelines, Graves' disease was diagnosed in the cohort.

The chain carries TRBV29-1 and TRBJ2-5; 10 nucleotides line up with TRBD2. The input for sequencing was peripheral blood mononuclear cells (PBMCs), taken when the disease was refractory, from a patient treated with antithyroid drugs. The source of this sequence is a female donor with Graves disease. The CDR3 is CSVAFLAGASETQYF. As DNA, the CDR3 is TGCAGCGTTGCGTTCCTAGCGGGAGCCTCAGAGACCCAGTACTTC.